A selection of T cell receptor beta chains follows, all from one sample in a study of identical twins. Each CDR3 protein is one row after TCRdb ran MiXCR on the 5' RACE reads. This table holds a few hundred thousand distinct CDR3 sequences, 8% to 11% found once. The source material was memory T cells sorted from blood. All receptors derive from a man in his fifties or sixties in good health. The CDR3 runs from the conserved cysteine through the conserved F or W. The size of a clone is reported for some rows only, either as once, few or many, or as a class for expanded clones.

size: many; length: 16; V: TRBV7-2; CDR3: CASSLGGTGTNTEAFF
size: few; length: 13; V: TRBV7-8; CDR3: CASSPRLSYEQYF
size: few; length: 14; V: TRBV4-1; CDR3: CASSRLGGRKEQFF
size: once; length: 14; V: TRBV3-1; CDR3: CASSQALGNYGYTF
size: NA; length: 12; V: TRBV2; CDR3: CASTSTKYEQYF
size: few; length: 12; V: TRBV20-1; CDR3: CSARFENQPQHF
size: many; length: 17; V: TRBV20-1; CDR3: CSARGRRQGRSYNEQFF
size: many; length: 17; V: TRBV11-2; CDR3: CASSLFLGGGTLDEQFF
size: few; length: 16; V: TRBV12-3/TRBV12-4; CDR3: CASSLGGWGANYGYTF
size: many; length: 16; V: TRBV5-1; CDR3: CASSLWRGPGGETQYF
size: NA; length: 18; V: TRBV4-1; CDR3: CASSHSDRNFRSNEKLFF
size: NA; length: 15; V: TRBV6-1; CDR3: CASADGVDRGNTIYF
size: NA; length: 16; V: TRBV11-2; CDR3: CASSLGGLAGTYEQYF
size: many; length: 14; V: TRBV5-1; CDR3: CASSLDGSRATQYF
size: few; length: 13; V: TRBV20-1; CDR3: CSAETGGWAEAFF
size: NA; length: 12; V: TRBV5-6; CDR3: CASSFSTSRQYF
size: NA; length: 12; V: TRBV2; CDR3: CASGGRGYGYTF
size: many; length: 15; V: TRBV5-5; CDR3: CASSSGPNRDQPQHF
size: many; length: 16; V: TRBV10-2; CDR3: CASSTTSGGRTGELFF
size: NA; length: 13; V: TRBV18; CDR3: CASSEPGGVKSDF
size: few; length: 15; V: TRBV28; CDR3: CASSLWGASPGELFF
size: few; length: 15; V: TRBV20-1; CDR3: CSAPRASGAQETQYF
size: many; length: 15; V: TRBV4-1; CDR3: CASSQAYGLGEKLFF
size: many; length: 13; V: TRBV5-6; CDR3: CASSLVRDDGYTF
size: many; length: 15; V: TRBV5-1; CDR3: CASSLQGGPYNEQFF
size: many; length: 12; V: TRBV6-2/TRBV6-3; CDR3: CASSYYSYEQYF
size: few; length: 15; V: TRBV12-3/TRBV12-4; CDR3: CASSKGVFSNQPQHF
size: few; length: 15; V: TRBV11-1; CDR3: CASRLKREGLDEQFF
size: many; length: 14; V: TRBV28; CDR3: CASSLLATYNEQFF
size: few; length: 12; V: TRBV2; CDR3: CASHTGGNEQFF
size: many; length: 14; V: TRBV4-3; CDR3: CASSQDARGNGYTF
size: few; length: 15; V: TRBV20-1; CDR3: CSARVGGASNQPQHF
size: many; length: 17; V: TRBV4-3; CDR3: CASSSTGTSGTQETQYF
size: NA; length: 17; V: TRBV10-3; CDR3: CAISETPDLSGANVLTF
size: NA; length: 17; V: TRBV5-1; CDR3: CASSFGGAGGPTNEQFF
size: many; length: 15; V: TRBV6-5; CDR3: CASSYSTSGQNIQYF
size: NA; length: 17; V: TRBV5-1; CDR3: CASSLGPRGRNQETQYF
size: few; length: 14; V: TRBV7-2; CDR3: CASSLGRRNYEQYF
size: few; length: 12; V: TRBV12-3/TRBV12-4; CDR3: CASSDVGSGEYF
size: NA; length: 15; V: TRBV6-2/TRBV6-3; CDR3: CASSNQGASYNEQFF
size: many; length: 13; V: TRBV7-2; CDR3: CASSPGGPREQYF
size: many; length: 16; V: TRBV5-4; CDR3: CASSREVTVGYNEQFF